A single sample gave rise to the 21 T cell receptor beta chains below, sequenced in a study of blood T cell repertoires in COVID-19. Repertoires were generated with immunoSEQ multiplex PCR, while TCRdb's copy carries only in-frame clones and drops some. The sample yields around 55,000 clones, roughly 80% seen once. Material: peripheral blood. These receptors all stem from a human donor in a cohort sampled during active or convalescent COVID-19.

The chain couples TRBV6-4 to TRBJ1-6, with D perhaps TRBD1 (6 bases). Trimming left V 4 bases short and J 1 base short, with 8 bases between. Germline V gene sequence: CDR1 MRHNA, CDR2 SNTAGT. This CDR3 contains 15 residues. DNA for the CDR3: TGTGCCAGCAGTGTCGACAGGTCCTATAATTCACCCCTCCACTTT. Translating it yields CASSVDRSYNSPLHF.

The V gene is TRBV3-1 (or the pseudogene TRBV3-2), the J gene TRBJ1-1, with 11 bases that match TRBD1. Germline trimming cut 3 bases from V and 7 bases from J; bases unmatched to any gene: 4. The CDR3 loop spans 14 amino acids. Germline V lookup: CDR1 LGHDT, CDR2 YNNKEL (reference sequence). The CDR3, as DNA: TGTGCCAGCAGCCAGGGACAGGGGGGCGATGAAGCTTTCTTT. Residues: CASSQGQGGDEAFF.

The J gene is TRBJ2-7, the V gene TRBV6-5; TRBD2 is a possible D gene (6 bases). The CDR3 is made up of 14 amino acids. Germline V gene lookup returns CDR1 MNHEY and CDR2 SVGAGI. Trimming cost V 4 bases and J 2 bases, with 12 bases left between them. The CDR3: CASSSRDSTYEQYF. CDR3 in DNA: TGTGCCAGCAGTTCCCGGGACTCCACCTACGAGCAGTACTTC.

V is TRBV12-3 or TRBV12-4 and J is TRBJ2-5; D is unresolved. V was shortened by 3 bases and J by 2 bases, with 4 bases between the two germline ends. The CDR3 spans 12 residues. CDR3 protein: CASSFGQETQYF. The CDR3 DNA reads TGTGCCAGCAGTTTCGGGCAAGAGACCCAGTACTTC.

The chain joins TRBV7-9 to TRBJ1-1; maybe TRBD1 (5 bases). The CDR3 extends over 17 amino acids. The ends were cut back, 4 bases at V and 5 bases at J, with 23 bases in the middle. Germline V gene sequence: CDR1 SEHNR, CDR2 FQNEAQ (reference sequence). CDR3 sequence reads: CASSSSRDPGGRTEAFF. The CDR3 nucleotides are TGTGCCAGCAGCTCCAGTCGGGATCCGGGGGGAAGGACTGAAGCTTTCTTT.

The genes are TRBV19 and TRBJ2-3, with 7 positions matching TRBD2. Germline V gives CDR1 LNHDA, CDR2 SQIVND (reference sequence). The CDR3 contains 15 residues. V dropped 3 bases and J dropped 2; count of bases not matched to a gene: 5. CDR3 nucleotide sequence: TGTGCCAGTAGTATGGGTAGCGGGTTCACAGATACGCAGTATTTT. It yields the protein CASSMGSGFTDTQYF.

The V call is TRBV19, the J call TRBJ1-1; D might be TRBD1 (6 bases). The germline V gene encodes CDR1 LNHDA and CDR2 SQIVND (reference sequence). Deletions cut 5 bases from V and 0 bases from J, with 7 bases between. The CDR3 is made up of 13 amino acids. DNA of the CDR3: TGTGCCAGTAGTTACAGGGTGAACACTGAAGCTTTCTTT. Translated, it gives CASSYRVNTEAFF.

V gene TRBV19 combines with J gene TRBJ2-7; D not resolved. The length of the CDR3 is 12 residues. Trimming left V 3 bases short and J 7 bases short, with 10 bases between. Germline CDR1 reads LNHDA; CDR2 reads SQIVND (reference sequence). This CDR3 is CASSIRGREQYF. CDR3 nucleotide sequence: TGTGCCAGTAGTATCCGCGGTAGGGAGCAGTACTTC.

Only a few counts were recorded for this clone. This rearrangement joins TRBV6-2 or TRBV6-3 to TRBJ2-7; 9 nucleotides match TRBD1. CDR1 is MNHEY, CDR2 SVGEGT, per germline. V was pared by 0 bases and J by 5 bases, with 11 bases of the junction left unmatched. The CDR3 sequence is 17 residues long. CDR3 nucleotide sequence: TGTGCCAGCAGTTACTCGAAGTTGGGACAGGGTCAAGACGAGCAGTACTTC. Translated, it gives CASSYSKLGQGQDEQYF.

The DNA of the CDR3 is TGTGCCAGCAGCCGCTCCGGGACAGGGGCTTATGGCTACACCTTC. Residues: CASSRSGTGAYGYTF. The gene calls are TRBV27 and TRBJ1-2, with 10 bases lining up with TRBD1. Per germline, CDR1 MNHEY and CDR2 SMNVEV (reference sequence). Trimming removed 6 bases from V and 5 bases from J; junction bases left unmatched: 9. This CDR3 spans 15 amino acids.

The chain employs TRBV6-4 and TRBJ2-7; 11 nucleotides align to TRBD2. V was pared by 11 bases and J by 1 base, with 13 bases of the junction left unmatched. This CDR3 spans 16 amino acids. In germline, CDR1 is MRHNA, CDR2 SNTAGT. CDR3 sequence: CAGQLAGEIISYEQYF. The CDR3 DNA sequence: TGTGCCGGTCAACTAGCGGGGGAGATTATATCCTACGAGCAGTACTTC.

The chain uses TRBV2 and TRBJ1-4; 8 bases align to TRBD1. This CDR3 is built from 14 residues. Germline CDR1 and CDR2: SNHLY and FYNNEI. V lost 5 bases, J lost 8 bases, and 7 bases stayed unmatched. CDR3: CASSPQGAWEKLFF. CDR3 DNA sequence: TGTGCCAGCAGTCCCCAGGGGGCCTGGGAAAAACTGTTTTTT.

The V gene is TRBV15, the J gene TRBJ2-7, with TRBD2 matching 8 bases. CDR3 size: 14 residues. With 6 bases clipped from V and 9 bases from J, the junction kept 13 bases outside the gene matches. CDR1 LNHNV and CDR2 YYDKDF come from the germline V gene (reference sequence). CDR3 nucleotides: TGTGCCACCAGGGGTTCGGGGGGGCCGGCAGTGCAGTACTTC. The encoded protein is CATRGSGGPAVQYF.

The CDR3: CATAPTTNEKLFF. CDR3 in DNA: TGTGCCACCGCGCCGACAACTAATGAAAAACTGTTTTTT. This chain joins TRBV27 and TRBJ1-4; D is ambiguous. In germline, CDR1 is MNHEY, CDR2 SMNVEV (reference sequence). The CDR3 extends over 13 amino acids. Deletions cut 10 bases from V and 0 bases from J, with 9 bases between.

The CDR3 sequence is CSGGSGNTIYF. CDR3 coding DNA: TGCAGCGGAGGCTCTGGAAACACCATATATTTT. The rearrangement uses TRBV29-1 and TRBJ1-3; D gene ambiguous. Per the germline V gene, CDR1 is SQVTM and CDR2 is ANQGSEA. CDR3 size: 11 residues. V was cut by 7 bases and J by 0 bases, with 4 bases left in between.

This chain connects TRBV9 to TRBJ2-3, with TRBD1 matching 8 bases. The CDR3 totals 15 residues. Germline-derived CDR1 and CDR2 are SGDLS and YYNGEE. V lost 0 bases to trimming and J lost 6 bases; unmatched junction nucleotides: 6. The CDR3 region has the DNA TGTGCCAGCAGCGTAGCAGGGGGCTCGGGGGATACGCAGTATTTT. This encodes CASSVAGGSGDTQYF. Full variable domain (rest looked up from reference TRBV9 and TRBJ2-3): DSGVTQTPKHLITATGQRVTLRCSPRSGDLSVYWYQQSLDQGLQFLIQYYNGEERAKGNILERFSAQQFPDLHSELNLSSLELGDSALYFCASSVAGGSGDTQYFGPGTRLTVL.

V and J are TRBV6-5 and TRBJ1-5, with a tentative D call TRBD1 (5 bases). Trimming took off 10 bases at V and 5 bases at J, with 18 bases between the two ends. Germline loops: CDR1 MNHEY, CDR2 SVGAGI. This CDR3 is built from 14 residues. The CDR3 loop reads CATAVGLVDQPQHF. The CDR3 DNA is TGTGCCACCGCAGTGGGGCTCGTTGATCAGCCCCAGCATTTT.

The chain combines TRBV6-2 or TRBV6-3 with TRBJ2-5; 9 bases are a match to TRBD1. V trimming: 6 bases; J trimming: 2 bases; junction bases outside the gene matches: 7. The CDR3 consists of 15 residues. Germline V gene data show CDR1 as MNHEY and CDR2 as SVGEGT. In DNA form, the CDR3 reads TGTGCCAGCAGCTTCCGGGACAGGGCACAAGAGACCCAGTACTTC. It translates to CASSFRDRAQETQYF.

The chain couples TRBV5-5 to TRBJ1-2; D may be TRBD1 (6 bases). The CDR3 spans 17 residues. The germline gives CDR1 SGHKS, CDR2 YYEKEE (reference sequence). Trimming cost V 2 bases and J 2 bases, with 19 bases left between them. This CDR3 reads CASSFSRRGAENYGYTF. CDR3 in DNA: TGTGCCAGCAGCTTCTCACGACGGGGGGCGGAAAACTATGGCTACACCTTC.

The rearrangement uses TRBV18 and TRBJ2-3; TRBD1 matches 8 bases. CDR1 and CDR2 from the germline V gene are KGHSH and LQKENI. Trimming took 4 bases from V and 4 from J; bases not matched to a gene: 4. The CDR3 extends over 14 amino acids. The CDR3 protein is CASSQTGVADTQYF. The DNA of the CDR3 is TGTGCCAGCTCACAGACAGGGGTGGCAGATACGCAGTATTTT. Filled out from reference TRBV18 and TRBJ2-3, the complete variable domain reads NAGVMQNPRHLVRRRGQEARLRCSPMKGHSHVYWYRQLPEEGLKFMVYLQKENIIDESGMPKERFSAEFPKEGPSILRIQQVVRGDSAAYFCASSQTGVADTQYFGPGTRLTVL.

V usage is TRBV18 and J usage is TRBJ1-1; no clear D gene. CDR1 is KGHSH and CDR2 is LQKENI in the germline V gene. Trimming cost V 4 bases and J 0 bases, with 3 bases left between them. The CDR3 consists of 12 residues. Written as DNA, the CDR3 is TGTGCCAGCTCACTCGTGAACACTGAAGCTTTCTTT. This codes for CASSLVNTEAFF.